Following are 30 T cell receptor beta chains from one sample sequenced in a study of T cell repertoires in cytomegalovirus infection. TCRdb fed the reads into MiXCR, producing one record per CDR3 protein. The data hold just over 300,000 distinct CDR3 sequences, with roughly a sixth observed a single time. Sequenced input: PBMCs. The source is a human donor in good health (CMV status not recorded). Some clones in this sample may be carry-over from other donors' samples.

The chain has TRBV7-3 and TRBJ2-3; TRBD1 matches 9 bases. There are 14 residues in the CDR3. The germline gives CDR1 SGHTA, CDR2 FQGTGA. Trimming removed 6 bases from V and 2 bases from J; junction bases left unmatched: 3. CDR3 nucleotides: TGTGCCAGCAGGAGACAGGGGGACACAGATACGCAGTATTTT. Encoded protein: CASRRQGDTDTQYF. Full variable domain (outside the CDR3, taken from reference TRBV7-3 and TRBJ2-3): GAGVSQTPSNKVTEKGKYVELRCDPISGHTALYWYRQSLGQGPEFLIYFQGTGAADDSGLPNDRFFAVRPEGSVSTLKIQRTERGDSAVYLCASRRQGDTDTQYFGPGTRLTVL.

V gene TRBV10-3 combines with J gene TRBJ1-2; 8 positions match TRBD1. V shed 2 bases, J shed 0 bases, and the junction held 5 bases outside the gene matches. CDR1 is ENHRY and CDR2 is SYGVKD in the germline V gene. The length of the CDR3 is 16 residues. The CDR3 spells CAISEGQGASNYGYTF. Here the CDR3 DNA reads TGTGCCATCAGTGAGGGACAGGGAGCATCTAACTATGGCTACACCTTC.

This clonotype was found many times. The chain joins TRBV7-2 to TRBJ2-7; the match to TRBD1 covers 10 bases. Germline V CDR1 and CDR2: SGHTA, FQGNSA. V lost 3 bases, J lost 0 bases, and 5 bases stayed unmatched. The CDR3 has 16 amino acids. The CDR3 loop is CASSFTGQGGSYEQYF. CDR3 DNA sequence: TGTGCCAGCAGCTTTACAGGACAGGGGGGCTCCTACGAGCAGTACTTC.

This clonotype was seen a handful of times. The chain links TRBV6-6 to TRBJ1-2, with D uncertain. V lost 2 bases and J 5 bases, leaving 9 bases between the germline ends. The CDR3 is 13 amino acids. CDR1 and CDR2 (germline): MNHNY, SVGAGI (reference sequence). CDR3 coding DNA: TGTGCCAGCAGTTACGGCAGCCGGTATGGCTACACCTTC. It translates to CASSYGSRYGYTF.

The rearrangement uses TRBV14 and TRBJ2-4; D remains ambiguous. The ends were cut back, 2 bases at V and 1 base at J, with 6 bases in the middle. CDR3 length: 14 residues. CDR1 and CDR2 (germline): SGHDN, FVKESK. The CDR3 DNA is TGTGCCAGCAGCCAACTCGGGGCCAAAAACATTCAGTACTTC. Amino acids: CASSQLGAKNIQYF. The whole variable domain, filled in from reference TRBV14 and TRBJ2-4, reads EAGVTQFPSHSVIEKGQTVTLRCDPISGHDNLYWYRRVMGKEIKFLLHFVKESKQDESGMPNNRFLAERTGGTYSTLKVQPAELEDSGVYFCASSQLGAKNIQYFGAGTRLSVL.

This clonotype was detected a few times. This chain links TRBV28 with TRBJ2-3; 10 bases match TRBD2. The CDR3 has 14 amino acids. V was clipped by 6 bases and J by 4 bases; unmatched bases: 4. Germline CDR1 reads MDHEN; CDR2 reads SYDVKM. The CDR3 sequence is CASRGLAGADTQYF. CDR3 nucleotide sequence: TGTGCCAGCAGGGGCCTAGCGGGGGCAGATACGCAGTATTTT. The variable domain in full, with the rest retrieved from reference TRBV28 and TRBJ2-3, is DVKVTQSSRYLVKRTGEKVFLECVQDMDHENMFWYRQDPGLGLRLIYFSYDVKMKEKGDIPEGYSVSREKKERFSLILESASTNQTSMYLCASRGLAGADTQYFGPGTRLTVL.

This clonotype was seen only once. Mismatch with germline at one junction end may stem from a read error. The rearrangement joins TRBV5-1 to TRBJ2-2, with no clear D. The germline gives CDR1 SGHRS, CDR2 YFSETQ. This CDR3 is built from 14 residues. This chain's CDR3 is CASSLAINTRELFF. In DNA form, the CDR3 reads TGCGCCAGCAGCTTGGCTATAAACACCAGGGAGCTGTTTTTT.

This clonotype was picked up many times. This chain links TRBV6-2 or TRBV6-3 with TRBJ2-5; D not resolved. Germline lookup yields CDR1 MNHEY and CDR2 SVGEGT. The CDR3 has 12 residues. Trimming shortened V by 5 bases and J by 8 bases, and 12 bases separated the two germline ends. The CDR3 spells CASSREPITQYF. The CDR3 bases are TGTGCCAGCAGTCGAGAGCCCATCACCCAGTACTTC.

The V gene is TRBV20-1, the J gene TRBJ2-1, with D perhaps TRBD2 (5 bases). Germline lookup yields CDR1 DFQATT and CDR2 SNEGSKA (reference sequence). V lost 3 bases and J lost 1, with 13 bases in between. This CDR3 spans 15 amino acids. CDR3 nucleotides: TGCAGTGCTAGGATCGGGGTGAGTTCCTACAATGAGCAGTTCTTC. It translates to CSARIGVSSYNEQFF.

This clonotype was picked up many times. The rearrangement joins TRBV28 to TRBJ2-7, with 9 positions matching TRBD1. Trimming cost V 6 bases and J 5 bases; bases outside gene matches: 8. From germline, CDR1 is MDHEN and CDR2 SYDVKM. The CDR3 is made up of 14 amino acids. The CDR3 is CASRTQGARDEQYF. CDR3 coding DNA: TGTGCCAGCAGAACACAGGGGGCACGGGACGAGCAGTACTTC.

The chain uses TRBV7-8 and TRBJ1-1, with a tentative D call TRBD1 (6 bases). This CDR3 contains 15 residues. V lost 1 base and J lost 2, with 11 bases in between. Germline V gene lookup returns CDR1 SGHVS and CDR2 FQNEAQ. CDR3 loop: CASSLELDRNTEAFF. DNA of the CDR3: TGTGCCAGCAGCTTAGAATTGGACAGAAACACTGAAGCTTTCTTT. Supplemented by reference TRBV7-8 and TRBJ1-1, the full variable domain reads GAGVSQSPRYKVAKRGQDVALRCDPISGHVSLFWYQQALGQGPEFLTYFQNEAQLDKSGLPSDRFFAERPEGSVSTLKIQRTQQEDSAVYLCASSLELDRNTEAFFGQGTRLTVV.

The V call is TRBV7-9, the J call TRBJ1-1, with TRBD1 matching 8 bases. This CDR3 region has 15 residues. Germline CDR1 and CDR2: SEHNR and FQNEAQ (reference sequence). The J segment lost 8 bases and the V segment lost 3 bases, leaving 11 bases of the junction unmatched. The CDR3 reads CASSFLRTGLSEAFF. The CDR3 DNA reads TGTGCCAGCAGCTTTCTGCGGACAGGGCTATCGGAAGCTTTCTTT.

This clonotype showed up just a few times. V and J are TRBV7-9 and TRBJ1-4, with a possible D match to TRBD1 (6 bases). Trimming removed 5 bases from V and 6 bases from J, with 16 bases in between. CDR1 is SEHNR, CDR2 FQNEAQ, per germline (reference sequence). The CDR3 extends over 15 amino acids. DNA for the CDR3: TGTGCCAGCAGCACCACGGGGGCTCGGGATGAAAAACTGTTTTTT. This gives the protein CASSTTGARDEKLFF.

V gene TRBV4-3 combines with J gene TRBJ1-4; a possible D gene is TRBD1 (6 bases). The CDR3 covers 15 residues. CDR1 is LGHNA and CDR2 is YSLEER in the germline V gene. The ends were cut back, 0 bases at V and 7 bases at J, with 12 bases in the middle. The CDR3 region has the DNA TGCGCCAGCAGCCAAGATGACAGGTTAGCTGAAAAACTGTTTTTT. Protein: CASSQDDRLAEKLFF.

This clonotype has more than one count but fewer than ten. This chain connects TRBV20-1 to TRBJ1-1; TRBD1 is a possible D gene (5 bases). This CDR3 region has 16 residues. The V end lost 3 bases, the J end lost 4 bases, and 21 bases lay between the germline ends. Germline CDR1 is DFQATT and CDR2 is SNEGSKA (reference sequence). The CDR3 sequence is CSASSNGLYGGTEAFF. The CDR3 DNA reads as TGCAGTGCTAGCTCTAACGGACTTTATGGGGGCACTGAAGCTTTCTTT.

This clonotype was seen many times. The rearrangement links TRBV27 to TRBJ1-6; D is unclear. CDR1 and CDR2 (germline): MNHEY, SMNVEV (reference sequence). The CDR3 runs to 15 residues. V was trimmed by 4 bases and J by 6 bases, leaving 13 bases between them. CDR3 DNA sequence: TGTGCCAGCAGTTGGGGAACAGAGCCTAATTCACCCCTCCACTTT. It yields the protein CASSWGTEPNSPLHF.

This clonotype occurred a few times. V usage is TRBV12-3 or TRBV12-4 and J usage is TRBJ1-5; a weak D match, TRBD1 (5 bases). V lost 7 bases to trimming and J lost 0 bases, with 13 bases between them. This CDR3 comprises 15 residues. The CDR3 DNA reads as TGTGCCAGCAAACCGGGGGGGACTAGCAATCAGCCCCAGCATTTT. This translates into CASKPGGTSNQPQHF.

This clonotype was recorded at least ten times. The chain recombines TRBV7-2 with TRBJ2-5, with TRBD2 identical over 11 bases. This CDR3 contains 16 residues. V dropped 1 base and J dropped 7; count of bases not matched to a gene: 8. Germline V gives CDR1 SGHTA, CDR2 FQGNSA. The CDR3 loop reads CASSLGLAGSVGTQYF. In DNA form, the CDR3 reads TGTGCCAGCAGCTTAGGACTAGCGGGGTCCGTGGGGACCCAGTACTTC.

This clonotype was picked up a small number of times. The chain couples TRBV27 to TRBJ2-2; D perhaps matches TRBD1 (6 bases). Germline V gives CDR1 MNHEY, CDR2 SMNVEV (reference sequence). Deletions cut 5 bases from V and 5 bases from J, with 12 bases between. The CDR3 runs to 14 residues. The CDR3 loop is CASSPDRPTGELFF. CDR3 in DNA: TGTGCCAGCAGTCCTGACAGGCCTACCGGGGAGCTGTTTTTT.

This clonotype was found many times. J is TRBJ2-7 and V is TRBV20-1; the D gene could be TRBD1 or TRBD2 (5 bases each). This CDR3 is built from 14 residues. Germline-derived CDR1 and CDR2 are DFQATT and SNEGSKA (reference sequence). Trimming took off 6 bases at V and 4 bases at J, with 19 bases between the two ends. The CDR3 sequence: CSARSTGTKYEQYF. The CDR3 DNA is TGCAGTGCCAGGAGTACCGGGACGAAATACGAGCAGTACTTC.

This clonotype was seen only a few times. This chain links TRBV2 with TRBJ1-4, with 7 nucleotides matching TRBD1. There are 17 residues in the CDR3. Germline V CDR1 and CDR2: SNHLY, FYNNEI. Trimming took 6 bases from V and 0 from J; bases not matched to a gene: 10. The CDR3 DNA reads as TGTGCCAGCAGGACAGGGCAAGCACCCGCAACTAATGAAAAACTGTTTTTT. It specifies CASRTGQAPATNEKLFF. Together with reference TRBV2 and TRBJ1-4, the CDR3 gives the full variable domain: EPEVTQTPSHQVTQMGQEVILRCVPISNHLYFYWYRQILGQKVEFLVSFYNNEISEKSEIFDDQFSVERPDGSNFTLKIRSTKLEDSAMYFCASRTGQAPATNEKLFFGSGTQLSVL.

This clonotype was picked up many times. The chain couples TRBV4-1 to TRBJ2-7; 11 nucleotides align to TRBD1. The CDR3 spans 16 residues. In germline, CDR1 is MGHRA, CDR2 YSYEKL. The junction had 8 bases not matched to a gene; V was cut back by 3 bases and J by 4 bases. CDR3 sequence: CASSHGTGGFGYEQYF. CDR3 bases: TGCGCCAGCAGCCACGGGACAGGGGGATTTGGTTACGAGCAGTACTTC.

In its sample, this clonotype was seen a few times. V is TRBV6-2 or TRBV6-3 and J is TRBJ2-1, with TRBD2 identical over 9 bases. The CDR3 is 16 residues long. J lost 1 base, V lost 2 bases, and 3 bases had no gene match. Germline CDR1 and CDR2: MNHEY and SVGEGT. The CDR3 nucleotides are TGTGCCAGCAGTTACAGCGGGGGGATTTCCTACAATGAGCAGTTCTTC. Protein: CASSYSGGISYNEQFF.

This clonotype was picked up a small number of times. CDR3 loop: CASNDGTEAFF. The DNA of the CDR3 is TGTGCCAGCAACGACGGGACTGAAGCTTTCTTT. The V call is TRBV6-4, the J call TRBJ1-1; D remains ambiguous. The germline CDR1 and CDR2 sequences are MRHNA and SNTAGT. The germline V and J ends were trimmed by 7 bases and 5 bases, with 8 bases remaining between them. This CDR3 region has 11 residues.

The CDR3 DNA follows: TGTGCCAGCAGTCCGAGGGGGGGGGGCCGGGAAAAACTGTTTTTT. This encodes CASSPRGGGREKLFF. The V gene is TRBV12-3 or TRBV12-4, the J gene TRBJ1-4, with a weak D call TRBD1 (6 bases). Between the trimmed V and J ends, which lost 5 bases and 8 bases, there was a span of 18 bases. The CDR3 is 15 residues long.

This clonotype occurred many times. DNA of the CDR3: TGTGCCAGCAGCCCCGGCCAGTCATATGGCTACACCTTC. It codes for CASSPGQSYGYTF. The rearrangement links TRBV7-9 to TRBJ1-2, with D unclear. The CDR3 has 13 residues. Trimming shortened V by 5 bases and J by 5 bases, and 12 bases separated the two germline ends. Germline V gives CDR1 SEHNR, CDR2 FQNEAQ (reference sequence).

V usage is TRBV20-1 and J usage is TRBJ1-6; possibly TRBD1 for D (5 bases). V dropped 0 bases and J dropped 8 bases, with 23 bases sitting between them. The CDR3 runs to 18 residues. Germline V gene lookup returns CDR1 DFQATT and CDR2 SNEGSKA (reference sequence). CDR3 bases: TGCAGTGCTAGAGATCTCGGGGGTAGTGGCACTTGGGATTCACCCCTCCACTTT. Translating gives CSARDLGGSGTWDSPLHF.

This clonotype appeared a few times. The chain carries TRBV6-6 and TRBJ1-2, with 9 nucleotides matching TRBD1. Germline values: CDR1 MNHNY, CDR2 SVGAGI (reference sequence). The CDR3 contains 15 residues. The V and J ends lost 7 bases and 2 bases, in that order; junction bases with no gene match: 8. The CDR3 nucleotides read TGTGCCAGCACTATGGGTACAGGGGGCAACTATGGCTACACCTTC. Its translation: CASTMGTGGNYGYTF.

The chain couples TRBV24-1 to TRBJ1-1, with 9 bases that match TRBD1. Losses at the gene ends were 7 bases for V and 3 bases for J; bases not matched to a gene: 2. The CDR3 consists of 13 residues. Germline lookup yields CDR1 KGHDR and CDR2 SFDVKD. The CDR3 DNA is TGTGCCACCAGGGACAGGGGAGACACTGAAGCTTTCTTT. Its translation: CATRDRGDTEAFF.

This clonotype was detected only once. The chain recombines TRBV27 with TRBJ2-2; D perhaps matches TRBD1 (8 bases). Germline V gene lookup returns CDR1 MNHEY and CDR2 SMNVEV (reference sequence). V lost 6 bases and J lost 3, with 32 bases in between. This CDR3 contains 21 residues. The CDR3 coding sequence is TGTGCCAGCAGAGAAACGGACAGGGAGGGGCCCCAGATCGGATACACCGGGGAGCTGTTTTTT. This gives the protein CASRETDREGPQIGYTGELFF.